A selection of T cell receptor beta chains follows, all from one sample in a study of cytomegalovirus exposure and HLA in healthy donors. Data came from immunoSEQ multiplex PCR; TCRdb stores just in-frame clones and leaves some out. Among 100,000 to 150,000 clones listed, 89% were seen once. Sequenced input: PBMCs. The receptor set was obtained from a woman in her late teens or twenties in good health and CMV-seronegative. Both conserved end residues are part of each CDR3. A D gene is named only where the DNA matches it firmly. A clone size is listed for some rows: how often the clone was seen (once, few, many), or a class if it is expanded.

d_gene	v_gene	j_gene	abundance	CDR3aa	CDR3nt
.	TRBV5-6	TRBJ2-1	once	CASSPRSVPGEQFF	TGTGCCAGCAGCCCGAGGTCCGTACCAGGGGAGCAGTTCTTC
.	TRBV5-1	TRBJ1-2	.	CASSPGQIGSLYGYTF	TGCGCCAGCAGCCCCGGACAGATAGGTTCCCTCTATGGCTACACCTTC
.	TRBV25-1	TRBJ1-1	.	CASSEYRQGGPMNTEAFF	TGTGCCAGCAGTGAATATCGCCAGGGTGGTCCCATGAACACTGAAGCTTTCTTT
.	TRBV5-1	TRBJ2-1	.	CASSPGLGEQFF	TGCGCCAGCAGCCCAGGATTGGGTGAGCAGTTCTTC
.	TRBV5-6	TRBJ2-7	.	CASSLEGTSYEQYF	TGTGCCAGCAGCTTGGAAGGGACTTCCTACGAGCAGTACTTC
.	TRBV7-9	TRBJ2-1	.	CASSSQGVPGYNEQFF	TGTGCCAGCAGCTCTCAAGGGGTCCCAGGGTACAATGAGCAGTTCTTC
TRBD1	TRBV19	TRBJ2-3	.	CATKFRDRGALTSTDTQYF	TGTGCCACTAAATTCCGGGACAGGGGGGCCCTCACTAGCACAGATACGCAGTATTTT
TRBD2	TRBV6-1	TRBJ2-4	.	CASSEALLRMGRRGDPLAKNIQYF	TGTGCCAGCAGTGAAGCCCTATTGAGGATGGGGCGGCGGGGGGACCCTTTAGCCAAAAACATTCAGTACTTC
.	TRBV7-2	TRBJ2-1	once	CASSLAGASYNEQFF	TGTGCCAGCAGCTTAGCAGGGGCGTCCTACAATGAGCAGTTCTTC
.	TRBV11-2	TRBJ2-7	.	CASSLASQVSYEQYF	TGTGCCAGCAGCTTAGCCTCCCAGGTCTCCTACGAGCAGTACTTC
.	TRBV5-1	TRBJ2-1	.	CASSFGALSYNEQFF	TGCGCCAGCAGCTTTGGAGCGTTGTCCTACAATGAGCAGTTCTTC
TRBD2	TRBV5-1	TRBJ2-5	.	CASSSSGVGETQYF	TGCGCCAGCAGCTCAAGCGGGGTAGGAGAGACCCAGTACTTC
.	TRBV29-1	TRBJ1-5	.	CSVDRGGTQHF	TGCAGCGTCGACCGGGGGGGGACCCAGCATTTT
TRBD1	TRBV5-1	TRBJ2-2	.	CASSRTGAGTGELFF	TGCGCCAGCAGCCGGACAGGGGCGGGCACCGGGGAGCTGTTTTTT
.	TRBV15	TRBJ2-7	.	CATSRDAQGSYEQYF	TGTGCCACCAGCAGAGATGCCCAGGGTTCCTACGAGCAGTACTTC
TRBD1	TRBV7-9	TRBJ1-1	once	CASSLGQGANTEAFF	TGTGCCAGCAGCTTGGGACAGGGGGCTAACACTGAAGCTTTCTTT
TRBD1	TRBV15	TRBJ1-5	.	CATSRRTGNQPQHF	TGTGCCACCAGCAGACGGACAGGGAATCAGCCCCAGCATTTT
TRBD2	TRBV11-2	TRBJ2-1	.	CASSSGLAGPSSYNEQFF	TGTGCCAGCAGCTCGGGACTAGCGGGTCCTAGCTCCTACAATGAGCAGTTCTTC
TRBD2	TRBV11-2	TRBJ2-3	.	CASSSPREPYTQYF	TGTGCCAGCAGCTCCCCGCGGGAGCCGTATACGCAGTATTTT
.	TRBV6-5	TRBJ2-4	.	CASSYGQTNNIQYF	TGTGCCAGCAGTTACGGGCAAACGAATAACATTCAGTACTTC